Reported below is one TCR beta chain. These data are taken from a study of cytomegalovirus exposure and HLA in healthy donors. V lost 7 bases to trimming and J lost 1 base, with 13 bases between them. Germline-derived CDR1 and CDR2 are MNHNY and SVGAGI (reference sequence). The CDR3 length is 14 residues. Produced via immunoSEQ multiplex PCR; TCRdb's table is partial and in-frame only. Of some 140,000 clones listed, approximately 90% are singletons. The source material was PBMCs. The receptor comes from a woman aged 25 to 39 in good health and CMV-seropositive. The chain carries TRBV6-6 and TRBJ1-1, with a weak D call TRBD1 (5 bases). The CDR3 loop reads CASTLGGGNTEAFF. The CDR3 DNA reads as TGTGCCAGCACCCTTGGCGGGGGGAACACTGAAGCTTTCTTT.